This TCR beta chain came from a study of cytomegalovirus exposure and HLA in healthy donors. Study-wide points: It was approximately 170 TCR beta chains that were listed as cytomegalovirus-associated.

Primers: 60 Vbeta forward and 13 Jbeta reverse. This table comes from immunoSEQ multiplex PCR, and its TCRdb copy is limited to in-frame clones, with some not included. The table includes under 200,000 clones, roughly 78% detected once. This CDR3 comprises 14 residues. Germline CDR1 reads SGHRS; CDR2 reads YFSETQ. V lost 4 bases, J lost 14 bases, and 19 bases lay in between. On this clone itself: Antigen: not known.

What was sequenced was PBMCs. This clonotype was sampled from a man aged 35 to 55 in good health and CMV-seronegative. The chain recombines TRBV5-1 with TRBJ1-6; a weak D match, TRBD1 (6 bases). CDR3 protein: CASSPDRDTNSLHF. The CDR3 DNA sequence: TGCGCCAGCAGCCCGGACCGGGACACAAATTCCCTCCACTTT. Based on the CDR3 plus reference TRBV5-1 and TRBJ1-6, the full variable domain is KAGVTQTPRYLIKTRGQQVTLSCSPISGHRSVSWYQQTPGQGLQFLFEYFSETQRNKGNFPGRFSGRQFSNSRSEMNVSTLELGDSALYLCASSPDRDTNSLHFGNGTRLTVT.